The T cell receptor (beta chain) under discussion was sequenced for a study of beta chain features in type 1 diabetes. Germline V gene sequence: CDR1 SQVTM, CDR2 ANQGSEA. V dropped 2 bases and J dropped 3 bases, with 13 bases sitting between them. This CDR3 spans 14 amino acids. Isolated RNA was reverse transcribed in full, so expressed TCRB transcripts were sequenced. Assay: immunoSEQ multiplex PCR; the TCRdb copy retains only in-frame clones and omits some. This sample has 220,000 or so clones, with approximately 70% found just once. Without exception, sorted populations had purity beyond 95%. This sequence was found in a man younger than 40 in good health. The rearrangement links TRBV29-1 to TRBJ2-5; D unclear. Sequences were obtained from naive CD4+ T cells from blood. CDR3 sequence: CSVERSAGKETQYF. The CDR3 DNA follows: TGCAGCGTTGAAAGGTCGGCAGGAAAAGAGACCCAGTACTTC.